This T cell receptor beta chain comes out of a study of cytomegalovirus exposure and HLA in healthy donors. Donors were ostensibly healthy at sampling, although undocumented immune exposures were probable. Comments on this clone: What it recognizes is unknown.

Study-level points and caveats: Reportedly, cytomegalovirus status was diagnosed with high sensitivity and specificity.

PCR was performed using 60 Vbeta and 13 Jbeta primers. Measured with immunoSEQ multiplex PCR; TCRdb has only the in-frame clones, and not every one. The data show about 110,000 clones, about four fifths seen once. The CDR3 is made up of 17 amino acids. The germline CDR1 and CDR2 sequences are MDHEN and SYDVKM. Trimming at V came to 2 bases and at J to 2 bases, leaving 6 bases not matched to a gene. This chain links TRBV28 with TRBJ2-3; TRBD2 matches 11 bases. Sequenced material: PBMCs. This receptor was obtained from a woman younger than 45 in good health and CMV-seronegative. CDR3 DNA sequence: TGTGCCAGCAGTTTAGGGACTAGCGGCAGAAACACAGATACGCAGTATTTT. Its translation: CASSLGTSGRNTDTQYF.